This record covers a single T cell receptor beta chain. Its matching antigen is unknown. TCRdb's copy holds only in-frame clones and misses some; the assay was immunoSEQ multiplex PCR. The sample yields roughly 62,000 clones, 65% to 80% seen once. This record belongs to a study of T cell responses to AZD1222 COVID-19 vaccine. General study points: Reports indicate that nearly half of spike-specific TCRs are directed at unmutated variant regions. Sampled repertoires all dated from after the peak T cell response. Vaccine-related CD4 TCRs covered spike, predominating at 160-218 and 743-854.

CDR1 LNHDA and CDR2 SQIVND come from the germline V gene (reference sequence). The CDR3 runs 15 residues. J was trimmed by 4 bases and V by 9 bases; bases with no gene match: 8. This chain joins TRBV19 and TRBJ2-1, with 11 bases matching TRBD2. The sequence was obtained from an adult in good health. The sample was peripheral blood, taken on day 0 of AZD1222 vaccination. CDR3 sequence reads: CASTGTSGPYNEQFF. The CDR3 region has the DNA TGTGCCAGCACTGGGACTAGCGGACCGTACAATGAGCAGTTCTTC.